The clone carrying this T cell receptor (beta chain) was picked up a small number of times. From germline, CDR1 is SGHTA and CDR2 FQGNSA. The CDR3 has 14 amino acids. V gave up 9 bases and J gave up 3 bases, with 18 bases separating them. CDR3 and TCR beta VDJ profiling relied on genomic DNA as the template. TCRdb reanalysed the reads using MiXCR and keeps one entry per CDR3 protein. The sample consists of around 400,000 distinct CDR3 sequences, about 70% of them appearing once. This entry belongs to a study of CD8+CD57+ T cells in acquired aplastic anemia. Study at large: Mean yield of DNA from sorted CD4+ and CD8+ cells was approximately 3 ug.

J is TRBJ2-7 and V is TRBV7-2; D gene unclear. The sample was sorted CD4+, CD8+, or CD8+CD57+ T cells (not recorded which) from PBMCs. The sequence came from a human donor in good health, serving as a control. CDR3 sequence: CASSTSAQSYEQYF. CDR3 DNA: TGTGCCAGTAGTACCTCCGCCCAGAGCTACGAGCAGTACTTC.